This TCR beta chain is from a study of cytomegalovirus exposure and HLA in healthy donors. For this clone: Its antigen is still unknown.

Findings and caveats of the study: The presence/absence work took it that sequencing depth was about the same across donors. The classifier, whose performance was assessed in both the original and validation cohorts, reportedly diagnosed cytomegalovirus status with high specificity and sensitivity. TCR beta V- and J-gene trimming, according to a later analysis, was linked to a missense DCLRE1C variant.

Each donor's status was that of a healthy bone marrow donor. The CDR3 is 16 residues long. Germline values: CDR1 SGHAT, CDR2 FQDESV (reference sequence). V lost 2 bases to trimming and J lost 2 bases, with 16 bases between them. PCR was performed using 60 Vbeta and 13 Jbeta primers. The assay was immunoSEQ multiplex PCR, and TCRdb's table has in-frame clones only and misses some. The repertoire holds around 150,000 clones, with roughly 85% as singletons. The sample taken for sequencing was PBMCs. The chain couples TRBV11-1 to TRBJ2-7, with a possible D match to TRBD1 (6 bases). The sequence was obtained from a man aged 35 to 55 in good health and CMV-seronegative. The CDR3 region is CASSLYGQSETYEQYF. The DNA of the CDR3 is TGTGCCAGCAGCTTATATGGACAGTCAGAAACCTACGAGCAGTACTTC.